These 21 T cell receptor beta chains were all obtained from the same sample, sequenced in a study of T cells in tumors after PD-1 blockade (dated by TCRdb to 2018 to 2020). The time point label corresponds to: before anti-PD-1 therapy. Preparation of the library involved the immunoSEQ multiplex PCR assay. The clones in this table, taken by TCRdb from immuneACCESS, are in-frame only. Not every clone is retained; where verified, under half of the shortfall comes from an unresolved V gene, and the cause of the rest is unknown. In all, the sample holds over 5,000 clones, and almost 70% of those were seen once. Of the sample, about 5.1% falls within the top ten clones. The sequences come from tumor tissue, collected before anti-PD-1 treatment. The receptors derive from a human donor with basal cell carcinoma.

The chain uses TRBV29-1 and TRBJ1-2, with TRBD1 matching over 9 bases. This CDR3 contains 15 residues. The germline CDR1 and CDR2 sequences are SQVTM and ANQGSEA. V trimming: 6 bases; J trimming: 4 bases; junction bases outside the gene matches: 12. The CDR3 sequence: CSVGKWDRDVYGYTF. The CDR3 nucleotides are TGCAGCGTGGGGAAATGGGACAGGGATGTCTATGGCTACACCTTC.

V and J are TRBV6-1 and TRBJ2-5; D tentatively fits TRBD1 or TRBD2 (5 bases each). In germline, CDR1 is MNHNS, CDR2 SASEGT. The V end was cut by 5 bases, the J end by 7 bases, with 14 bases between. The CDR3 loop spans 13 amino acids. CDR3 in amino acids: CASSWDVSGTQYF. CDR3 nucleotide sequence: TGTGCCAGCAGTTGGGACGTAAGCGGGACCCAGTACTTC.

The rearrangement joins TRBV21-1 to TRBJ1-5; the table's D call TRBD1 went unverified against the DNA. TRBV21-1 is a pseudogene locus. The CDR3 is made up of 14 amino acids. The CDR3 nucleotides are TGTGCCAGTCAACAGGGAAAGGGCAATCAGCCCCAGCATTTT. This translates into CASQQGKGNQPQHF.

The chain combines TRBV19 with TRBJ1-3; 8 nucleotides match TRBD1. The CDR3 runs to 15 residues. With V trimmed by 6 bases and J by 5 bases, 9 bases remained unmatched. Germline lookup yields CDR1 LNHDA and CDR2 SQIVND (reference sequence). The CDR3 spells CASSLDRESRNTIYF. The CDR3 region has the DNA TGTGCCAGTAGCCTGGACAGGGAAAGCAGAAACACCATATATTTT.

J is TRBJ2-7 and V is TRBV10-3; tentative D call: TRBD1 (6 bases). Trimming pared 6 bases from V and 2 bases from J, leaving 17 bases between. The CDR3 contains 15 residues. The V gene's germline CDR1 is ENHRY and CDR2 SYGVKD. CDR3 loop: CAIRDGTQLTYEQYF. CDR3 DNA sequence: TGTGCCATCAGGGACGGGACACAATTAACCTACGAGCAGTACTTC.

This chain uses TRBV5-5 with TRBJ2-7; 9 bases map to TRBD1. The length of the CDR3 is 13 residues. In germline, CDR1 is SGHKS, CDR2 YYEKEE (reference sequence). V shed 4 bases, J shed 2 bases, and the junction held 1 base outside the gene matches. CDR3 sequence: CASSRQGAYEQYF. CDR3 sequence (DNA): TGTGCCAGCAGCCGACAGGGGGCCTACGAGCAGTACTTC.

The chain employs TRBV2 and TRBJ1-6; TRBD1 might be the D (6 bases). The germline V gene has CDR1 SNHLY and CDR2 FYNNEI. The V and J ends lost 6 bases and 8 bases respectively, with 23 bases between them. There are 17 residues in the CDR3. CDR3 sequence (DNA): TGTGCCAGCAGGGGGGCAGGGGTCCAACTAAAGGATTCACCCCTCCACTTT. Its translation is CASRGAGVQLKDSPLHF.

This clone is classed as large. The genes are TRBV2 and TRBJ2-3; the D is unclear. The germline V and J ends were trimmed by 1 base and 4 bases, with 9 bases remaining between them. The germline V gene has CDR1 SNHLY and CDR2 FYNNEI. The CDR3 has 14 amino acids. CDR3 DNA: TGTGCCAGCAGTGAAGACCCTCCGGCAGATACGCAGTATTTT. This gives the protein CASSEDPPADTQYF. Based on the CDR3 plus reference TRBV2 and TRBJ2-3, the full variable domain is EPEVTQTPSHQVTQMGQEVILRCVPISNHLYFYWYRQILGQKVEFLVSFYNNEISEKSEIFDDQFSVERPDGSNFTLKIRSTKLEDSAMYFCASSEDPPADTQYFGPGTRLTVL.

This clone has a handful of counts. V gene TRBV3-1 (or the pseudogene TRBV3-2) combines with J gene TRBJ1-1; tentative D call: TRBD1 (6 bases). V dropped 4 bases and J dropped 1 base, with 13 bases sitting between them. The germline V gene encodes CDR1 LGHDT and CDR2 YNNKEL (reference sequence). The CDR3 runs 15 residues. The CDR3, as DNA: TGTGCCAGCAGCCTCGGGAGGGGGAGGAACACTGAAGCTTTCTTT. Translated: CASSLGRGRNTEAFF.

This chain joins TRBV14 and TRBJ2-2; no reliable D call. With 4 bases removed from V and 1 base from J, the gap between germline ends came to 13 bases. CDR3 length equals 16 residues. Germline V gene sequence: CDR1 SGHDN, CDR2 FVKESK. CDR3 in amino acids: CASSRHRAGNTGELFF. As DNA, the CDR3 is TGTGCCAGCAGCCGCCATCGGGCTGGGAACACCGGGGAGCTGTTTTTT.

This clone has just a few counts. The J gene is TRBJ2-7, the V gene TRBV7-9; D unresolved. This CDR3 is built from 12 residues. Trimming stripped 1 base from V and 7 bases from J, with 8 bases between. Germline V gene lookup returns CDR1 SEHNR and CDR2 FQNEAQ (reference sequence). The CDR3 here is CASSLELGEQYF. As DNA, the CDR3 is TGTGCCAGCAGCTTAGAGCTGGGGGAGCAGTACTTC.

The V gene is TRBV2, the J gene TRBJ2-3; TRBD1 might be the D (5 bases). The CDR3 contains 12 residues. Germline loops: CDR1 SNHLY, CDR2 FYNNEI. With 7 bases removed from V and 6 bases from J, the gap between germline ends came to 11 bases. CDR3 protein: CASMKGWDTQYF. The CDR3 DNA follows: TGTGCCAGCATGAAGGGGTGGGATACGCAGTATTTT.

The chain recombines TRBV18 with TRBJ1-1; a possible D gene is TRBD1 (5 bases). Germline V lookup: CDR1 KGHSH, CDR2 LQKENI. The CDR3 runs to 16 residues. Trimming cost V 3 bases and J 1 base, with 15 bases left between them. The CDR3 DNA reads TGTGCCAGCTCACCGGGGCGGCGTCCAACGAACACTGAAGCTTTCTTT. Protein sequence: CASSPGRRPTNTEAFF. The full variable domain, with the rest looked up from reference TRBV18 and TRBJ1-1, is NAGVMQNPRHLVRRRGQEARLRCSPMKGHSHVYWYRQLPEEGLKFMVYLQKENIIDESGMPKERFSAEFPKEGPSILRIQQVVRGDSAAYFCASSPGRRPTNTEAFFGQGTRLTVV.

In DNA form, the CDR3 reads TGTGCCAGCAGCCCCAGACTAGCCAATGAGCAGTTCTTC. Its protein is CASSPRLANEQFF. The V gene is TRBV3-1 (or the pseudogene TRBV3-2), the J gene TRBJ2-1; 7 positions match TRBD2. V was pared by 4 bases and J by 6 bases, with 3 bases of the junction left unmatched. Germline CDR1 LGHDT, CDR2 YNNKEL (reference sequence). The CDR3 spans 13 residues.

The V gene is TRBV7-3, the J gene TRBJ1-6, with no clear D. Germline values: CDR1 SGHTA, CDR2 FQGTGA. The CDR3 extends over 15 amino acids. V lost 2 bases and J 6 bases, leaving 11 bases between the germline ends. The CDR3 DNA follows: TGTGCCAGCAGCTTAGGGCGGGGAGGTAATTCACCCCTCCACTTT. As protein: CASSLGRGGNSPLHF.

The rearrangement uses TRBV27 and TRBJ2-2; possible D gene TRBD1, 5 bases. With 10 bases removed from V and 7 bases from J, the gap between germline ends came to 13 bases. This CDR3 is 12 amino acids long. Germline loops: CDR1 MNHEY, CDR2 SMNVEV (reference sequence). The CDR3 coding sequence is TGTGCCACCAGATGGGGCGTCGGGGAGCTGTTTTTT. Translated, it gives CATRWGVGELFF.

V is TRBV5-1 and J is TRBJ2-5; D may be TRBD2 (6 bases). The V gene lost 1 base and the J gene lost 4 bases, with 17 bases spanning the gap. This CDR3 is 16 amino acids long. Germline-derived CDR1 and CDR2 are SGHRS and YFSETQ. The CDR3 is CASSLSGGSVRETQYF. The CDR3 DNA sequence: TGCGCCAGCAGCTTGTCTGGGGGGTCAGTGAGAGAGACCCAGTACTTC.

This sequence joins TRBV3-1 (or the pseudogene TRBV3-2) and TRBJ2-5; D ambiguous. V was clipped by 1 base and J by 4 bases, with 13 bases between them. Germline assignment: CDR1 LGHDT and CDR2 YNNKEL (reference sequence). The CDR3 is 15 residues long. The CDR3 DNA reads TGTGCCAGCAGCCAAGGCATCTGGGGAACAGAGACCCAGTACTTC. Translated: CASSQGIWGTETQYF.

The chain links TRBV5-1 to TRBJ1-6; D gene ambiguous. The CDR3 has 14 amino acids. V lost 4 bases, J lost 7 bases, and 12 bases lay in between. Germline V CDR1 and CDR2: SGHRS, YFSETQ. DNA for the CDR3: TGCGCCAGCAGCGGGCCAGGCGGGAATTCACCCCTCCACTTT. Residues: CASSGPGGNSPLHF.

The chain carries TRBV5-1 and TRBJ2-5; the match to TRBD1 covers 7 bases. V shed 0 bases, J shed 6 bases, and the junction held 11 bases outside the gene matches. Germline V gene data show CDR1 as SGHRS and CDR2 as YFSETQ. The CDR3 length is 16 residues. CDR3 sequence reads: CASSLERGPISKTQYF. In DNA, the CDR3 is TGCGCCAGCAGCTTGGAGAGGGGGCCAATTTCCAAGACCCAGTACTTC.

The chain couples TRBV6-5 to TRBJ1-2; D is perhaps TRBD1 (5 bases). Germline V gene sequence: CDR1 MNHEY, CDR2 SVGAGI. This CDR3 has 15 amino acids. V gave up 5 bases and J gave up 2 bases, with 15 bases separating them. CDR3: CASSRLGVENYGYTF. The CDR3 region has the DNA TGTGCCAGCAGTCGACTAGGGGTTGAAAACTATGGCTACACCTTC.